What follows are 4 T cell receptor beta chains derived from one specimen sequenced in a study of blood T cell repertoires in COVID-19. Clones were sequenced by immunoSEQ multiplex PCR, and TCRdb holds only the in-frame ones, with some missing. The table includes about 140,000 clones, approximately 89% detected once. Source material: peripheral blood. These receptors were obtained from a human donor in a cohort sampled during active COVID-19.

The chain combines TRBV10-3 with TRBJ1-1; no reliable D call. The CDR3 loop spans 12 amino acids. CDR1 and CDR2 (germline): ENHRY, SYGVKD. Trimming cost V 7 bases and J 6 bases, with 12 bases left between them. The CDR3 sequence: CAIKAAASEAFF. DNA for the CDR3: TGTGCCATCAAGGCGGCAGCTTCTGAAGCTTTCTTT.

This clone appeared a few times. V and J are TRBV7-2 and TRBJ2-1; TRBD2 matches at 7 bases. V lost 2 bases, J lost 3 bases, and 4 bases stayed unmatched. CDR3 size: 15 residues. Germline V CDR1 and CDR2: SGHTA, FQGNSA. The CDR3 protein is CASSLSASGYNEQFF. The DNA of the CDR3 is TGTGCCAGCAGCTTATCGGCTAGCGGCTACAATGAGCAGTTCTTC.

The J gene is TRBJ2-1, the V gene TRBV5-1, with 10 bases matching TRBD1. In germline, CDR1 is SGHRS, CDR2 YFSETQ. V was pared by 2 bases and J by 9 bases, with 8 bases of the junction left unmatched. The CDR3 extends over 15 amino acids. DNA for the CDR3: TGCGCCAGCAGCTTCGGGGACAGGGGAGTCGGTGAGCAGTTCTTC. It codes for CASSFGDRGVGEQFF.

The DNA of the CDR3 is TGTGCCACCGGACAGGGGTACACTGAAGCTTTCTTT. This sequence encodes CATGQGYTEAFF. The V call is TRBV27, the J call TRBJ1-1; 9 positions agree with TRBD1. The CDR3 is 12 residues long. The V and J ends lost 10 bases and 3 bases, in that order; junction bases with no gene match: 3. Germline assignment: CDR1 MNHEY and CDR2 SMNVEV (reference sequence).